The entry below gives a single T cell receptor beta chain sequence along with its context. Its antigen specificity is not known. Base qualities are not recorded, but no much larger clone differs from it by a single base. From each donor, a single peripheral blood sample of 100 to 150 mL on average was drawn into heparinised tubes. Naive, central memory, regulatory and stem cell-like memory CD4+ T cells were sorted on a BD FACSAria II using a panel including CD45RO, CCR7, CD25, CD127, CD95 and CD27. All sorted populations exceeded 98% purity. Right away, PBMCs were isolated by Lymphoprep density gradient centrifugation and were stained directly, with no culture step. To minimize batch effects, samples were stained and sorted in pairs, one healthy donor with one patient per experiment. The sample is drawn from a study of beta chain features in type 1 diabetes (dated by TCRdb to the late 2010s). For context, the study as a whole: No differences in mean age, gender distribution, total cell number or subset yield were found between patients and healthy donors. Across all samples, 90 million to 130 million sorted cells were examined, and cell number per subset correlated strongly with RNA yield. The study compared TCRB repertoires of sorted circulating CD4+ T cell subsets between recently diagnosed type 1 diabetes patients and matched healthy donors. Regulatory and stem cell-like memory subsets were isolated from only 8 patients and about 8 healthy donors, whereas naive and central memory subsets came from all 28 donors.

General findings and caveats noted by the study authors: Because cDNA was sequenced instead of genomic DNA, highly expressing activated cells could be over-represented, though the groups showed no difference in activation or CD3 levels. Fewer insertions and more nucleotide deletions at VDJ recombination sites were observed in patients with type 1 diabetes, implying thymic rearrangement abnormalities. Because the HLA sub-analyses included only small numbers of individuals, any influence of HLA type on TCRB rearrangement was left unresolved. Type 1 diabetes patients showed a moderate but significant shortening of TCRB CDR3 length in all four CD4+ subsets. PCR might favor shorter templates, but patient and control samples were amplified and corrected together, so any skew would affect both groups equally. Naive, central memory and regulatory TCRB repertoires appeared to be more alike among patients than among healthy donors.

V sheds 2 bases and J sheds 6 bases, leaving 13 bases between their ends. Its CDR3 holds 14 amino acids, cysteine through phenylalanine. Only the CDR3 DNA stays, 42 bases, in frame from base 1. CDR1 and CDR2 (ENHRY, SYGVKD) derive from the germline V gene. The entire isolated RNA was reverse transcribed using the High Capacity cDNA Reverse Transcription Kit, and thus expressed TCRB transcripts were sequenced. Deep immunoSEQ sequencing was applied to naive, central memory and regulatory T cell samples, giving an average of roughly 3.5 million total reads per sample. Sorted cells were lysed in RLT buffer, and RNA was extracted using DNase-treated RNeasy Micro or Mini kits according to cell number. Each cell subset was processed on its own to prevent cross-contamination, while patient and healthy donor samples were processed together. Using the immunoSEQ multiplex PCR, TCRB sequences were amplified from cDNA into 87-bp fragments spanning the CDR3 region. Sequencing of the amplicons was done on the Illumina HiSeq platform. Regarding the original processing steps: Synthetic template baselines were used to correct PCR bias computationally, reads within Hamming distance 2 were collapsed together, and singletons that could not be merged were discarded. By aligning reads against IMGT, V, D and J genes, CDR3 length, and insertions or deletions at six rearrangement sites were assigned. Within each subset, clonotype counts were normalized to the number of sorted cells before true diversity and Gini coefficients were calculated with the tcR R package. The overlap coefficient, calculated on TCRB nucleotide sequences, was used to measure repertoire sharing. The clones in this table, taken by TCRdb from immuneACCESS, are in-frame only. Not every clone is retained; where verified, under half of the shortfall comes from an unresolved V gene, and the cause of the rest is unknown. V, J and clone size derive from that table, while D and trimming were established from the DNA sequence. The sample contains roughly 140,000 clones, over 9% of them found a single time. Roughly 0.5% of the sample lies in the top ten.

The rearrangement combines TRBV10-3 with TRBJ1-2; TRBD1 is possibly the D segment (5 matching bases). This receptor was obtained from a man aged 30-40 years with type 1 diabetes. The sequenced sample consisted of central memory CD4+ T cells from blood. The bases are TGTGCCATCAGTGAGCAGGGATCCACTCATGGCTACACCTTC. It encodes CAISEQGSTHGYTF.